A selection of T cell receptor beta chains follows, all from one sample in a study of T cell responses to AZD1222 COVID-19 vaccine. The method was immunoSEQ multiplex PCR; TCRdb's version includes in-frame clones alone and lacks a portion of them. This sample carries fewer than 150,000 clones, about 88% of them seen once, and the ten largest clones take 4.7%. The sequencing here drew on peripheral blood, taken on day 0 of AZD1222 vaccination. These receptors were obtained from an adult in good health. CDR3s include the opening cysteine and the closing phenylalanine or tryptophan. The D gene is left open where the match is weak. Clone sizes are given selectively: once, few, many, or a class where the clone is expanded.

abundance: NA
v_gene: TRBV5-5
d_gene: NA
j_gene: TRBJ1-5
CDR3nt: TGTGCCAGCAGTTCGGACAATTACAATCAGCCCCAGCATTTT
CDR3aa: CASSSDNYNQPQHF

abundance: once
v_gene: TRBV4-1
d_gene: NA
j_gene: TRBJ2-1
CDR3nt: TGCGCCAGCAGCGCCCGCCGGGGGACAGAGCAGTTCTTC
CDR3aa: CASSARRGTEQFF

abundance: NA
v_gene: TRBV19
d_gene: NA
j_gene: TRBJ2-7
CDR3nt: TGTGCCAGTAGTATAGTTTTAAGGGACCTACCCTACGAGCAGTACTTC
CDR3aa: CASSIVLRDLPYEQYF

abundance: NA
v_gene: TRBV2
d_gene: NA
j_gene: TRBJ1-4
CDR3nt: TGTGCCAGCAGTGAGTACAGCGCAAATGAAAAACTGTTTTTT
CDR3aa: CASSEYSANEKLFF

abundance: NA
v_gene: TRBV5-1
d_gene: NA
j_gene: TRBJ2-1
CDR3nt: TGCGCCAGCAGCTTTCGGTCCATGCTCTACAATGAGCAGTTCTTC
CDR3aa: CASSFRSMLYNEQFF

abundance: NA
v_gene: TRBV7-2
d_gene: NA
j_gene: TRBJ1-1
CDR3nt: TGTGCCAGCAGCTTTTGGCAGAAGAACACTGAAGCTTTCTTT
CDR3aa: CASSFWQKNTEAFF

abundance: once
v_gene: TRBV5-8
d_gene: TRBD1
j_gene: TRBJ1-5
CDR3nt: TGTGCCAGTAACCCGGGCCAGGGGGCCTATCAGCCCCAGCATTTT
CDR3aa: CASNPGQGAYQPQHF

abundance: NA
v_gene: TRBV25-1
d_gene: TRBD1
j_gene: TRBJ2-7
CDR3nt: TGTGCCAGCAGTGAATTTCAGGGGACAGTTACTACCTACGAGCAGTACTTC
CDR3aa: CASSEFQGTVTTYEQYF

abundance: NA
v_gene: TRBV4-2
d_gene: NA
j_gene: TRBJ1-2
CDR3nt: TGTGCCAGCAGCCAAGATTCGTCGCGGAACTATGGCTACACCTTC
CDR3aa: CASSQDSSRNYGYTF

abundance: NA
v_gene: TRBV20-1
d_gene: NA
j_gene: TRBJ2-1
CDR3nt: TGCAGTGCGGACCAATCCAATGAGCAGTTCTTC
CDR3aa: CSADQSNEQFF

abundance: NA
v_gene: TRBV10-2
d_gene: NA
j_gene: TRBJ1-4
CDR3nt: TGCGCCAGCGGCCCGGTTGGAGGTACAGAAAAACTGTTTTTT
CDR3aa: CASGPVGGTEKLFF

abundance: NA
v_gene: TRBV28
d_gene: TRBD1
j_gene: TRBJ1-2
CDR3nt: TGTGCCAGCAGTTCAGCGACAGGGATCGCCTATGGCTACACCTTC
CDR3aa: CASSSATGIAYGYTF

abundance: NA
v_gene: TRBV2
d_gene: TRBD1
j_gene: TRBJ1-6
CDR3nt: TGTGCCAGCCATAGACAGGGTGGTAATTCACCCCTCCACTTT
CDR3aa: CASHRQGGNSPLHF

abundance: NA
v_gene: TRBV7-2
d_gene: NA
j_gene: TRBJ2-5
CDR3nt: TGTGCCAGCAGCTACCGGCAGGGCCAAGAGACCCAGTACTTC
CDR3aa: CASSYRQGQETQYF

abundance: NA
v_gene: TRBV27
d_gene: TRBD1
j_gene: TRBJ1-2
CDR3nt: TGTGCCAGCAGTTCCTGGACAGGGACGAGTACCTATGGCTACACCTTC
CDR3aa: CASSSWTGTSTYGYTF

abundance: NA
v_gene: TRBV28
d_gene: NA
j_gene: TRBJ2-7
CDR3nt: TGTGCCAGCACTAAAGGGACCGGGAACACATACTACGAGCAGTACTTC
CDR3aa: CASTKGTGNTYYEQYF

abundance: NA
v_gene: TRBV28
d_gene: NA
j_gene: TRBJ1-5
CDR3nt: TGTGCCAGCACCCCCCAGGGGTCTGGCAATCAGCCCCAGCATTTT
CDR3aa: CASTPQGSGNQPQHF

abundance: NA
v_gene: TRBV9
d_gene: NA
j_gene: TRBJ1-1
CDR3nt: TGTGCCAGCAGCGCGAACCAGGGAACTGAAGCTTTCTTT
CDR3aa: CASSANQGTEAFF

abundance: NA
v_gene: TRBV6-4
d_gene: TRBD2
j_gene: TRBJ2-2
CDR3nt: TGTGCCAGCAGCCAAGCGGGGGGCTTCACCGGGGAGCTGTTTTTT
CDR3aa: CASSQAGGFTGELFF

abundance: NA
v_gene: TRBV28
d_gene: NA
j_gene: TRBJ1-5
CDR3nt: TGTGCCAGCAGTCTCTGGACGGTGGAGCTTAGCAATCAGCCCCAGCATTTT
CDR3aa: CASSLWTVELSNQPQHF

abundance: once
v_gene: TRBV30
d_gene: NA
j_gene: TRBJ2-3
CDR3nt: TGTGCCTGGAGTAAGTTTGAGGGCGCAGATACGCAGTATTTT
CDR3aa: CAWSKFEGADTQYF

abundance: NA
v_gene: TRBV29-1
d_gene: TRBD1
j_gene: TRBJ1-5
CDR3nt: TGCAGTGGACGGGACAGGGGCTTACAGCCCCAGCATTTT
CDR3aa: CSGRDRGLQPQHF

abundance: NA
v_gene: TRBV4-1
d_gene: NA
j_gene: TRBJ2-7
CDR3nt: TGCGCCAGCAGCCAGACCGACAGGTCAGTCTACGAGCAGTACTTC
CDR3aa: CASSQTDRSVYEQYF

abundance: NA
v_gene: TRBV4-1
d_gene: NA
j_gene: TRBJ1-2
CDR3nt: TGCGCCAGCAGCCTTATTGGGGGGCGTGGGGGCTACACCTTC
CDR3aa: CASSLIGGRGGYTF

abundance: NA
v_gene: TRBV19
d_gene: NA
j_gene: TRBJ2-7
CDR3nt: TGTGCCAGTAGTATAGATGGAAGCTTGACGGGGGAGCAGTACTTC
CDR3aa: CASSIDGSLTGEQYF

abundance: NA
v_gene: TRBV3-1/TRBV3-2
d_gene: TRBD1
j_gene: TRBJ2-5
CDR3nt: TGTGCCAGCAGCGTCCCCCCAGGGACAGGGGAGGAGACCCAGTACTTC
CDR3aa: CASSVPPGTGEETQYF

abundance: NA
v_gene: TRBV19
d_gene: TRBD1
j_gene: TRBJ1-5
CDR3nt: TGTGCCAGTAGTACCGGACAGGGTGGGTTTGAGCCCCAGCATTTT
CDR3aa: CASSTGQGGFEPQHF

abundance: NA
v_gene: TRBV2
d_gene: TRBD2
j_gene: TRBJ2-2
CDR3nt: TGTGCCAGCACTATTCGGACTAGATGGACCGGGGAGCTGTTTTTT
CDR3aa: CASTIRTRWTGELFF

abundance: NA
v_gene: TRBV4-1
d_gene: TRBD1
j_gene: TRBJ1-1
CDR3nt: TGCGCCAGCAGCCAAGATAGGGGACAGATGAACACTGAAGCTTTCTTT
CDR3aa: CASSQDRGQMNTEAFF

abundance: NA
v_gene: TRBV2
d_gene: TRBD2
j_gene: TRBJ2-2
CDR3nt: TGTGCCAGCATAGCGGGGGGCCCGAACACCGGGGAGCTGTTTTTT
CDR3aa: CASIAGGPNTGELFF

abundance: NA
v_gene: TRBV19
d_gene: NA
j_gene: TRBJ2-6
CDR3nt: TGTGCCAGTAGTCCTACAGGGTCTGGGGCCAACGTCCTGACTTTC
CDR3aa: CASSPTGSGANVLTF

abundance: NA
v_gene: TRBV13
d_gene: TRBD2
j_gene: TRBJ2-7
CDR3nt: TGTGCCAGCAGAAAAAGCGGGGGGGCCTACGAGCAGTACTTC
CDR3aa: CASRKSGGAYEQYF

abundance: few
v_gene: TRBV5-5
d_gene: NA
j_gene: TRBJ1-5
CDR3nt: TGTGCCAGCACCCCTGTAGGGGGGCCCAGCAATCAGCCCCAGCATTTT
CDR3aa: CASTPVGGPSNQPQHF

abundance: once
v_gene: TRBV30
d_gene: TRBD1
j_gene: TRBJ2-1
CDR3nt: TGTGCCTGGAGTGTACTCCCTGGACAGGGGCAAAATGAGCAGTTCTTC
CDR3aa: CAWSVLPGQGQNEQFF

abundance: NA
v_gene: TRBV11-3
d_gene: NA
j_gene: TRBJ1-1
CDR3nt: TGTGCCAGCAGCTTCAGGGTAGGGGGTGAAGCTTTCTTT
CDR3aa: CASSFRVGGEAFF

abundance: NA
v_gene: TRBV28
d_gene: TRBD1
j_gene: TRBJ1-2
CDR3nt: TGTGCCAGCACGGAGGGGGCGAACTATGGCTACACCTTC
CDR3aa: CASTEGANYGYTF

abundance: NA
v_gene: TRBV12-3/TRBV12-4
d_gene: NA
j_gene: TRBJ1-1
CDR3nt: TGTGCCAGCAATGAATTCCGGGACACTGAAGCTTTCTTT
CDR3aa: CASNEFRDTEAFF

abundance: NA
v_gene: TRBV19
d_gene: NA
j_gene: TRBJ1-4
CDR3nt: TGTGCCAGTAGTTTAACATCAACTAATGAAAAACTGTTTTTT
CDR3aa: CASSLTSTNEKLFF

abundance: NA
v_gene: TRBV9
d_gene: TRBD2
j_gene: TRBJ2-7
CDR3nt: TGTGCCAGCAGCGCTGTAGCGGGAGGGTTTTACGAGCAGTACTTC
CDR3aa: CASSAVAGGFYEQYF

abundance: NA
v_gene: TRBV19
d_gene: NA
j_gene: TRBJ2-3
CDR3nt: TGTGCCAGTAGTATGAACGGTCGCACAGATACGCAGTATTTT
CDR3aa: CASSMNGRTDTQYF

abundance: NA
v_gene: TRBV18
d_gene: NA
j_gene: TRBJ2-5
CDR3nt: TGTGCCAGCTCACCACGGGGTGGCGGACAAGAGACCCAGTACTTC
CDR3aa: CASSPRGGGQETQYF